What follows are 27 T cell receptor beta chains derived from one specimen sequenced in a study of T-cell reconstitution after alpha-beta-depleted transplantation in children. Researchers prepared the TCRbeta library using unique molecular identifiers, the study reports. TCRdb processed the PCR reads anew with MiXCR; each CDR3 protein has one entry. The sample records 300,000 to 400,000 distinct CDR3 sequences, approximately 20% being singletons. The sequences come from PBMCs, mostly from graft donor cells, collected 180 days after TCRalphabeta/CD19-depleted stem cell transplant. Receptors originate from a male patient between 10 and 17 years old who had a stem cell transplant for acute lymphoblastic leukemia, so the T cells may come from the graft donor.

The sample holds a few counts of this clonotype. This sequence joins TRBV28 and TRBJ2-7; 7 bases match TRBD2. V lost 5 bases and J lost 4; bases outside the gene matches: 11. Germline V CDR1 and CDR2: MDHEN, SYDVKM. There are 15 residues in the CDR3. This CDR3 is CASSPFILASYEQYF. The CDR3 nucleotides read TGTGCCAGCAGTCCCTTCATACTAGCGTCATACGAGCAGTACTTC. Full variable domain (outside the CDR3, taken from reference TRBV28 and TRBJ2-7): DVKVTQSSRYLVKRTGEKVFLECVQDMDHENMFWYRQDPGLGLRLIYFSYDVKMKEKGDIPEGYSVSREKKERFSLILESASTNQTSMYLCASSPFILASYEQYFGPGTRLTVT.

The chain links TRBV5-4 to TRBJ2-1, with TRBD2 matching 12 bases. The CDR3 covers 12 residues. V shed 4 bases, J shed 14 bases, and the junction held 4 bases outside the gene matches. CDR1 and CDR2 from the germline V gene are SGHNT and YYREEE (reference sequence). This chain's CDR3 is CASSMTSGRKFF. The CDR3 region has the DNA TGTGCCAGCAGCATGACTAGCGGGAGAAAGTTCTTC.

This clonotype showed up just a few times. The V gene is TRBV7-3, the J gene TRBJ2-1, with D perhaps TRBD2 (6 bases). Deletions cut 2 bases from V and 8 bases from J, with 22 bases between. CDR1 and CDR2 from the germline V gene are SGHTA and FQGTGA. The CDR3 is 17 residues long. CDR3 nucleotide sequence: TGTGCCAGCAGCTTACATCACCAGCCGGGAGTTGCTGATGAGCAGTTCTTC. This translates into CASSLHHQPGVADEQFF.

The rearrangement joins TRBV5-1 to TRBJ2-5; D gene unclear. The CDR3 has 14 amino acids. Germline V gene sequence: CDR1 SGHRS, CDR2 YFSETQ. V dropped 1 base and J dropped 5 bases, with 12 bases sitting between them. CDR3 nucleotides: TGCGCCAGCAGCTTGAGGCAAGGCACCGAGACCCAGTACTTC. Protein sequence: CASSLRQGTETQYF.

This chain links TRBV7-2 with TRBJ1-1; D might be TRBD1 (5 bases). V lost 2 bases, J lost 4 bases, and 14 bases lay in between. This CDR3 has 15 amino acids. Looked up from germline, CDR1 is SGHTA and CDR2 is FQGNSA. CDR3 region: CASSLYRPPGTEAFF. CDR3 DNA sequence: TGTGCCAGCAGCTTATACAGGCCACCGGGCACTGAAGCTTTCTTT. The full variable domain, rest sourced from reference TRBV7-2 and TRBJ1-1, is GAGVSQSPSNKVTEKGKDVELRCDPISGHTALYWYRQSLGQGLEFLIYFQGNSAPDKSGLPSDRFSAERTGGSVSTLTIQRTQQEDSAVYLCASSLYRPPGTEAFFGQGTRLTVV.

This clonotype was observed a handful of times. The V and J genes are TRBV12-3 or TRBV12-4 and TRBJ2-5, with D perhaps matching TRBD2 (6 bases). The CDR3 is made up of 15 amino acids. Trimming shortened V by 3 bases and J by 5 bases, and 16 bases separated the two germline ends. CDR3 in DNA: TGTGCCAGCAGTTTTGCATTGGGGGGTGTGGAGACCCAGTACTTC. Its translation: CASSFALGGVETQYF.

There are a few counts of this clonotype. DNA for the CDR3: TGTGCCAGTGACAATGAGCAGTTCTTC. This codes for CASDNEQFF. This chain connects TRBV7-9 to TRBJ2-1; D unclear. Trimming cost V 9 bases and J 5 bases, with 2 bases left between them. CDR1 is SEHNR and CDR2 is FQNEAQ in the germline V gene (reference sequence). The CDR3 runs to 9 residues.

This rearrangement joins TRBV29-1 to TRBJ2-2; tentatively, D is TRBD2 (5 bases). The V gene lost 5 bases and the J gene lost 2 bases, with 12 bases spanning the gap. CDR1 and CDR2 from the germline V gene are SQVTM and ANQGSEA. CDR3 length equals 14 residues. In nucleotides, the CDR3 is TGCAGCGTTCCTCGCGGGCCAAACACCGGGGAGCTGTTTTTT. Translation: CSVPRGPNTGELFF.

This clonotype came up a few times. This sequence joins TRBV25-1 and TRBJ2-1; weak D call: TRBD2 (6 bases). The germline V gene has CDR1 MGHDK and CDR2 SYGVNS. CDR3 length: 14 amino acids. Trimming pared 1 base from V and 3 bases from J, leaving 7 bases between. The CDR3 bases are TGTGCCAGCAGTGAATCGACTAGCTACAATGAGCAGTTCTTC. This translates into CASSESTSYNEQFF.

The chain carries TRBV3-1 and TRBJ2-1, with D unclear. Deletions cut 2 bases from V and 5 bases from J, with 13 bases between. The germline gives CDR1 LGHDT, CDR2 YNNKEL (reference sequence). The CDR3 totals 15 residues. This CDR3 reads CASSQKDPGDNEQFF. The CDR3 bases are TGTGCCAGCAGCCAAAAGGACCCGGGCGACAATGAGCAGTTCTTC.

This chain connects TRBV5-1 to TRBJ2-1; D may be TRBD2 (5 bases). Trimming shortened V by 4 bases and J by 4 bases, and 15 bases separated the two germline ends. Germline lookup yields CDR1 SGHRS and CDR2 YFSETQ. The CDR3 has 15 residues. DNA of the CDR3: TGCGCCAGCAGCATCGTTCATAGGAGGTACAATGAGCAGTTCTTC. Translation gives CASSIVHRRYNEQFF.

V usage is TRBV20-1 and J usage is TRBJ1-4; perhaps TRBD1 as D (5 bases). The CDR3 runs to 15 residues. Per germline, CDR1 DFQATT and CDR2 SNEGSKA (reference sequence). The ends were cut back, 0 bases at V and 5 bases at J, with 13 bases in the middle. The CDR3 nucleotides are TGCAGTGCTAGAGATCGCAAGGGGTTGAATGAAAAACTGTTTTTT. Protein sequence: CSARDRKGLNEKLFF.

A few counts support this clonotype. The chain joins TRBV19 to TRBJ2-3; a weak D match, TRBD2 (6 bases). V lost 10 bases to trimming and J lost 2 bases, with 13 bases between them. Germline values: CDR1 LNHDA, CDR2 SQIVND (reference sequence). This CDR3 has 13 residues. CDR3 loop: CATVGTLTDTQYF. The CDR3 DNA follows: TGTGCCACCGTTGGGACTCTCACAGATACGCAGTATTTT.

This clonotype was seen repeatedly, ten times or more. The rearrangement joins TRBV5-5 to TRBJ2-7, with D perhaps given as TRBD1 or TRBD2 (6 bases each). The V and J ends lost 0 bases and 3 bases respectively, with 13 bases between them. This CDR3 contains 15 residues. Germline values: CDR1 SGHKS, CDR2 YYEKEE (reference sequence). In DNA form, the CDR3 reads TGTGCCAGCAGCTTGGTTGGTGGAGGGGGCTACGAGCAGTACTTC. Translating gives CASSLVGGGGYEQYF.

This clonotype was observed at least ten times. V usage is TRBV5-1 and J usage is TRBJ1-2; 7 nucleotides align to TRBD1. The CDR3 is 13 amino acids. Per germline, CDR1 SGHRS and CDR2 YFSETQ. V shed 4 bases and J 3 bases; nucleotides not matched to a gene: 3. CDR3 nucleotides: TGCGCCAGCAGCCCTCAGGGGGACTATGGCTACACCTTC. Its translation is CASSPQGDYGYTF.

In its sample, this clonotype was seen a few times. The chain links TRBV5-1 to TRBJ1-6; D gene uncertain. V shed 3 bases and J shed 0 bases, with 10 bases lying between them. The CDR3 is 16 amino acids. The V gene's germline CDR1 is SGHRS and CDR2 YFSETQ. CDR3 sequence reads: CASSYGPSSYNSPLHF. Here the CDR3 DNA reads TGCGCCAGCAGCTATGGCCCAAGCTCCTATAATTCACCCCTCCACTTT.

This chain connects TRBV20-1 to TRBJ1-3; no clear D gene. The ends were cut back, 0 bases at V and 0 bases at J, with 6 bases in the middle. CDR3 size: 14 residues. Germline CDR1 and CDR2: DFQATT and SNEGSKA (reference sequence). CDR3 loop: CSARDWSSGNTIYF. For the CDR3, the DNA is TGCAGTGCTAGAGATTGGAGCTCTGGAAACACCATATATTTT.

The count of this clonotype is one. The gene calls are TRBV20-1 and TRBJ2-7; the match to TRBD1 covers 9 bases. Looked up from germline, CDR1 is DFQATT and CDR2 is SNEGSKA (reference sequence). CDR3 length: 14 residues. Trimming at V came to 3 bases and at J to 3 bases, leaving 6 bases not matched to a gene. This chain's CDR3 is CSASRMGQGYEQYF. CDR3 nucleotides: TGCAGTGCTAGTCGTATGGGACAGGGCTACGAGCAGTACTTC.

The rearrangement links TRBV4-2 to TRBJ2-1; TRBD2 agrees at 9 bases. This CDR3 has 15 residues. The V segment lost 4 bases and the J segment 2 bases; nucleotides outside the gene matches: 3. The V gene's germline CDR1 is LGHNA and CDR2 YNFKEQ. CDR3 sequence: CASSRGLATYNEQFF. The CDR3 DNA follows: TGTGCCAGCAGCCGGGGACTAGCCACCTACAATGAGCAGTTCTTC.

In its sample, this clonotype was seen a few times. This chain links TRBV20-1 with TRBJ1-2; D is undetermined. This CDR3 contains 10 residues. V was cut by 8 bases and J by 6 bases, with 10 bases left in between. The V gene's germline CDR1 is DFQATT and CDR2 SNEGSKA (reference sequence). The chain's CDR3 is CSSYFDGYTF. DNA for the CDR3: TGCAGTTCCTATTTCGATGGCTACACCTTC.

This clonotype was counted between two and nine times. This CDR3 reads CASREQGHEQFF. In DNA form, the CDR3 reads TGTGCCAGCAGGGAGCAGGGCCATGAGCAGTTCTTC. This sequence joins TRBV2 and TRBJ2-1, with D perhaps TRBD1 (5 bases). Germline CDR1 SNHLY, CDR2 FYNNEI. Trimming stripped 6 bases from V and 8 bases from J, with 11 bases between. The CDR3 is made up of 12 amino acids.

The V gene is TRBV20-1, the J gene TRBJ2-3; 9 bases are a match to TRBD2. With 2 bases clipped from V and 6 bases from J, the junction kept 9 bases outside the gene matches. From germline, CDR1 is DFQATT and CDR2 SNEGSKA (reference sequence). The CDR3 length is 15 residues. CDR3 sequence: CSARITSGWKDTQYF. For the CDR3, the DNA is TGCAGTGCTAGAATCACTAGCGGGTGGAAGGATACGCAGTATTTT.

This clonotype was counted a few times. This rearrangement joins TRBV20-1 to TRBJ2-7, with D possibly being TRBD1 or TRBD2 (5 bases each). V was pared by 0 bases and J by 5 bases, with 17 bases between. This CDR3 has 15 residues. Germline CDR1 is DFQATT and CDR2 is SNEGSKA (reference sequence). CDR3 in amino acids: CSARDPRPGRDEQYF. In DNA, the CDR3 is TGCAGTGCTAGAGATCCCCGTCCAGGGCGGGACGAGCAGTACTTC.

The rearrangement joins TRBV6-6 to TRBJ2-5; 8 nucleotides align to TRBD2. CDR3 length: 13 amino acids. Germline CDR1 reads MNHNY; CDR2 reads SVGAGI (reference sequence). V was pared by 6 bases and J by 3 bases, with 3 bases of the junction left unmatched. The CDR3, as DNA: TGTGCCAGCAGGTTTAGCGGGAAAGAGACCCAGTACTTC. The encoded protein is CASRFSGKETQYF.

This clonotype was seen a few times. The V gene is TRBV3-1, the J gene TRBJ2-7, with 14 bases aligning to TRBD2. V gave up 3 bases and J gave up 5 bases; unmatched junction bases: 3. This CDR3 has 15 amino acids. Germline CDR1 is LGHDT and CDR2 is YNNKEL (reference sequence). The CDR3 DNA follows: TGTGCCAGCAGCCATGAGGGACTAGCGGGAGACGAGCAGTACTTC. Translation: CASSHEGLAGDEQYF.

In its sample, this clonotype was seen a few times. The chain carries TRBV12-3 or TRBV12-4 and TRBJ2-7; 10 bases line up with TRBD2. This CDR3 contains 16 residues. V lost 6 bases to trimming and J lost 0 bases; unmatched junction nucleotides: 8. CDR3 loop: CASRRRRLAGSYEQYF. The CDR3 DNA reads TGTGCCAGCAGGCGGAGGCGACTAGCGGGCTCCTACGAGCAGTACTTC.

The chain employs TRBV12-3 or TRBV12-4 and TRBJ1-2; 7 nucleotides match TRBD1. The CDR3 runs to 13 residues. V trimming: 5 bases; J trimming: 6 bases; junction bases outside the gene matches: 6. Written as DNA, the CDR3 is TGTGCCAGCAGTCCAAAGACAGGGAATGGCTACACCTTC. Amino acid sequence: CASSPKTGNGYTF.